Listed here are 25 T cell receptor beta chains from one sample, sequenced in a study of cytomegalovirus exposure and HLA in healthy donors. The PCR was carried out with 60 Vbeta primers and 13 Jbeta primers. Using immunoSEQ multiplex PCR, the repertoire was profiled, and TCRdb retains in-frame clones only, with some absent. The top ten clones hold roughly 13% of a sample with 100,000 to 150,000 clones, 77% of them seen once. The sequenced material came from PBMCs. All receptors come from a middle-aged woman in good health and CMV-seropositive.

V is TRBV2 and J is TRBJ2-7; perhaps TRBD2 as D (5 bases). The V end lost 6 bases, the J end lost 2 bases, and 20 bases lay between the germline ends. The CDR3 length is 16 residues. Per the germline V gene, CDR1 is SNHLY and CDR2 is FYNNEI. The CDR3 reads CASRSLKRRAAYEQYF. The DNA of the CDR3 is TGTGCCAGCAGATCCCTGAAACGGCGGGCAGCCTACGAGCAGTACTTC.

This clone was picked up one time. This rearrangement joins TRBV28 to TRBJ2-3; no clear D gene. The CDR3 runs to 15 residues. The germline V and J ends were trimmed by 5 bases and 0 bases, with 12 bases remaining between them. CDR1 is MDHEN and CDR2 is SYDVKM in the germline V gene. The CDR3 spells CASSIPIRSTDTQYF. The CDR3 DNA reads TGTGCCAGCAGTATACCTATACGGAGCACAGATACGCAGTATTTT.

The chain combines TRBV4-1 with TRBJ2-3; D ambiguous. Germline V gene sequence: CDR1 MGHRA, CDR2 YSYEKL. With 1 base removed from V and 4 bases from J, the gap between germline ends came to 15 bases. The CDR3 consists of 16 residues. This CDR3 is CASSQGAGLGPDTQYF. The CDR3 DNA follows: TGCGCCAGCAGCCAAGGTGCCGGTCTAGGCCCAGATACGCAGTATTTT.

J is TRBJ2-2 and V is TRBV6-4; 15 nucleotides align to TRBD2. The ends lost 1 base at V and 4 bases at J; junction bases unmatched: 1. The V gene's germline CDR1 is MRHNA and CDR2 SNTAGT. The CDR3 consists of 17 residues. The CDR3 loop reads CASSDWTSGRATGELFF. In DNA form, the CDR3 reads TGTGCCAGCAGTGACTGGACTAGCGGGAGGGCCACCGGGGAGCTGTTTTTT.

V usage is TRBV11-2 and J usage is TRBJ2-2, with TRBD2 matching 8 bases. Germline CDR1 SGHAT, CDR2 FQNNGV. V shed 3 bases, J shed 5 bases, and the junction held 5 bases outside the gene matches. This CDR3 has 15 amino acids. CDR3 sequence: CASSFSGRDTGELFF. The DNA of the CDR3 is TGTGCCAGCAGCTTCAGCGGGAGAGATACCGGGGAGCTGTTTTTT.

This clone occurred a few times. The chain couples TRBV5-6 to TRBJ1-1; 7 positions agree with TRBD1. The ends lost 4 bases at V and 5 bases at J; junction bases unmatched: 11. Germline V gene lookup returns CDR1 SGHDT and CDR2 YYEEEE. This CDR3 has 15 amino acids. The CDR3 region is CASSRGTAKGTEAFF. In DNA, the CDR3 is TGTGCCAGCAGCCGGGGGACAGCCAAGGGTACTGAAGCTTTCTTT.

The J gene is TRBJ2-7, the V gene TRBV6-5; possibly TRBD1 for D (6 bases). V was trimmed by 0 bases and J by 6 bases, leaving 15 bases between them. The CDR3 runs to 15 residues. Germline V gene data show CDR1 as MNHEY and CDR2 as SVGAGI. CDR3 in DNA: TGTGCCAGCAGTTACTCGGGCAGGGGAAGGGGCGAGCAGTACTTC. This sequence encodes CASSYSGRGRGEQYF.

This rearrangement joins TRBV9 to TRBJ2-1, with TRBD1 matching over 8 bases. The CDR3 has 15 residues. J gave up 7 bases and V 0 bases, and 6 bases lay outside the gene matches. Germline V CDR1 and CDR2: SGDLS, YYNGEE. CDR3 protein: CASSVGQGAWNEQFF. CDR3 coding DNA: TGTGCCAGCAGCGTAGGGCAGGGGGCTTGGAATGAGCAGTTCTTC.

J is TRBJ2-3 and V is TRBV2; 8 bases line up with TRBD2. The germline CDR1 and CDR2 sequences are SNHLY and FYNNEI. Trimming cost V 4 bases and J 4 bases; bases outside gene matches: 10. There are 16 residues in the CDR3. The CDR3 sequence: CASSVGRAEGADTQYF. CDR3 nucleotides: TGTGCCAGCAGTGTCGGGAGGGCCGAGGGGGCAGATACGCAGTATTTT. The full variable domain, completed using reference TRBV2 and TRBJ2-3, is EPEVTQTPSHQVTQMGQEVILRCVPISNHLYFYWYRQILGQKVEFLVSFYNNEISEKSEIFDDQFSVERPDGSNFTLKIRSTKLEDSAMYFCASSVGRAEGADTQYFGPGTRLTVL.

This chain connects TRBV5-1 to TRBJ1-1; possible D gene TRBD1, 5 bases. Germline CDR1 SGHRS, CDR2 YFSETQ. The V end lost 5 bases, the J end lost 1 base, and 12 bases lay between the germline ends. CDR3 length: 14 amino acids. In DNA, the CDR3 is TGCGCCAGCAGATGGACACCGTCGAACACTGAAGCTTTCTTT. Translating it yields CASRWTPSNTEAFF.

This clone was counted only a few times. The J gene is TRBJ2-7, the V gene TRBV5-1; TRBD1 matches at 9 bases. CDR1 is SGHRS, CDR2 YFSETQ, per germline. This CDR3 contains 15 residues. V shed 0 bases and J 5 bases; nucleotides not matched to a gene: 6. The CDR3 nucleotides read TGCGCCAGCAGCTTGGGGACAGGGGTTAGGAACGAGCAGTACTTC. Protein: CASSLGTGVRNEQYF.

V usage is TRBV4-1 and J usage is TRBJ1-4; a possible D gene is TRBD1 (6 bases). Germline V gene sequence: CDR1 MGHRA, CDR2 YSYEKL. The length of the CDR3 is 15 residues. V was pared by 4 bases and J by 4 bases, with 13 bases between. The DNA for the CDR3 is TGCGCCAGCAGCCGCCGACAGGCCTATAATGAAAAACTGTTTTTT. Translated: CASSRRQAYNEKLFF.

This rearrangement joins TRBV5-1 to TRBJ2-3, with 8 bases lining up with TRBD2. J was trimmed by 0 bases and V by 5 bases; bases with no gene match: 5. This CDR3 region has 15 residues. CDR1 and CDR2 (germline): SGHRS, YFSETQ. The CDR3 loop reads CASRRAGVSTDTQYF. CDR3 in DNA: TGCGCCAGCAGACGAGCGGGAGTGAGCACAGATACGCAGTATTTT. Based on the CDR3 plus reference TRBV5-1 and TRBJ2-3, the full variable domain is KAGVTQTPRYLIKTRGQQVTLSCSPISGHRSVSWYQQTPGQGLQFLFEYFSETQRNKGNFPGRFSGRQFSNSRSEMNVSTLELGDSALYLCASRRAGVSTDTQYFGPGTRLTVL.

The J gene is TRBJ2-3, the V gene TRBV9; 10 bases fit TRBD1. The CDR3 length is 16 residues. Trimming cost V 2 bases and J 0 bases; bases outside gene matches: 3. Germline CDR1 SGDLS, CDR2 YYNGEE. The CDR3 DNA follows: TGTGCCAGCAGCGTTAGACAGGGGGCAAGCACAGATACGCAGTATTTT. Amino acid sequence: CASSVRQGASTDTQYF.

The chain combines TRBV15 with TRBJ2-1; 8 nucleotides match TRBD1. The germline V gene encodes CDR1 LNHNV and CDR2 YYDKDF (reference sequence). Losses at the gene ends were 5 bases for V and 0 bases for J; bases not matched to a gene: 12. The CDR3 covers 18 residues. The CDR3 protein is CATSLGSGGPSSYNEQFF. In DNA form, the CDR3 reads TGTGCCACCAGCCTAGGGTCAGGGGGCCCTAGCTCCTACAATGAGCAGTTCTTC.

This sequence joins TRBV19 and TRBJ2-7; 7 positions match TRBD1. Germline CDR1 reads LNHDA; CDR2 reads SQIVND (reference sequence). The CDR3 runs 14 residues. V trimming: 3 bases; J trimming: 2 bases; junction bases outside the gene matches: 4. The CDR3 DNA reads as TGTGCCAGTAGTATCCGGGACAGCGCCTACGAGCAGTACTTC. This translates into CASSIRDSAYEQYF.

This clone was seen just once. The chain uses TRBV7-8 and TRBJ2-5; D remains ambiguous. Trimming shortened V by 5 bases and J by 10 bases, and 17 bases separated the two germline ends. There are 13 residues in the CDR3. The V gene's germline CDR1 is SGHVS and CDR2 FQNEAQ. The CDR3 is CASSPRLTPDQYF. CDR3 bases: TGTGCCAGCAGCCCCCGCCTTACCCCAGACCAGTACTTC.

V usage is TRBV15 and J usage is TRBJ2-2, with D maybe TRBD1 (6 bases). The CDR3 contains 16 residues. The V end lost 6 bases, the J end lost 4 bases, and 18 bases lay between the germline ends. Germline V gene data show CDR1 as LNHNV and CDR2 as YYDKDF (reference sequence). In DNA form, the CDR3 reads TGTGCCACCAGTCCCCAGGGGAAGAGAGGCACCGGGGAGCTGTTTTTT. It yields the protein CATSPQGKRGTGELFF.

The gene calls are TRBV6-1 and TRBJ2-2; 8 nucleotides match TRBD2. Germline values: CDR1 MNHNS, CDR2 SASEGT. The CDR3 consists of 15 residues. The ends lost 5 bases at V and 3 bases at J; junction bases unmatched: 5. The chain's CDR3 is CASSFGLADTGELFF. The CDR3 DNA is TGTGCCAGCAGTTTCGGACTAGCTGACACCGGGGAGCTGTTTTTT.

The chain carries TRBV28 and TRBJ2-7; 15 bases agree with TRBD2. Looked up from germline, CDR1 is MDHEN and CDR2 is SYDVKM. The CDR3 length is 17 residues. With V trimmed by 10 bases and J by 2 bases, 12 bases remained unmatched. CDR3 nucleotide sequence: TGTGCCACCCTGGCCGGGACTAGCGGGAGGAATACCTACGAGCAGTACTTC. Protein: CATLAGTSGRNTYEQYF.

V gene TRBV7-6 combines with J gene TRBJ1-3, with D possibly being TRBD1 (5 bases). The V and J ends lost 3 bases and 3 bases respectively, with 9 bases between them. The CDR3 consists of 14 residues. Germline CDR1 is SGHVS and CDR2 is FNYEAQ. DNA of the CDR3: TGTGCCAGCAGCTTGGGGGGGGATGGAAACACCATATATTTT. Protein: CASSLGGDGNTIYF.

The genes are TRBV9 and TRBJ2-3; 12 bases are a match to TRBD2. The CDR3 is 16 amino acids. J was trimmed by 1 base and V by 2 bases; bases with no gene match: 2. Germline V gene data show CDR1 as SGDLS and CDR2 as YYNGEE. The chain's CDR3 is CASSVTSGSRTDTQYF. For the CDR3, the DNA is TGTGCCAGCAGCGTGACTAGCGGGAGCCGCACAGATACGCAGTATTTT.

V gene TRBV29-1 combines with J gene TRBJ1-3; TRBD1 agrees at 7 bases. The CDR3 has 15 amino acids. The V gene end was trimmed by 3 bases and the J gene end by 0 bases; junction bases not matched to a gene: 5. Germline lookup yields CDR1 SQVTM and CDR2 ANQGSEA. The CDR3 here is CSVEGRGTSGNTIYF. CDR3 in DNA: TGCAGCGTTGAGGGCAGGGGGACCTCTGGAAACACCATATATTTT. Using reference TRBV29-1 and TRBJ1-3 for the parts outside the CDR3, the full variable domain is SAVISQKPSRDICQRGTSLTIQCQVDSQVTMMFWYRQQPGQSLTLIATANQGSEATYESGFVIDKFPISRPNLTFSTLTVSNMSPEDSSIYLCSVEGRGTSGNTIYFGEGSWLTVV.

CDR3 region: CASSLLRGQSSGANVLTF. CDR3 nucleotide sequence: TGTGCCAGCAGTTTATTGAGGGGACAGAGCTCTGGGGCCAACGTCCTGACTTTC. This chain joins TRBV27 and TRBJ2-6; 7 nucleotides match TRBD1. The germline V gene has CDR1 MNHEY and CDR2 SMNVEV (reference sequence). J gave up 0 bases and V 1 base, and 6 bases lay outside the gene matches. The CDR3 sequence is 18 residues long.

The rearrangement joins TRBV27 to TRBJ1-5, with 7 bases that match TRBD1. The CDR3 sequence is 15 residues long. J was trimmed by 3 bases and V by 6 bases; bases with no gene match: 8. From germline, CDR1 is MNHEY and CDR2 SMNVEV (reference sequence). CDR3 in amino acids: CASRLLGQLNQPQHF. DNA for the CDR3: TGTGCCAGCAGACTACTGGGACAGCTCAATCAGCCCCAGCATTTT.